The TCR beta chain under discussion was sequenced for a study of blood T cell repertoires in COVID-19. About the research overall: T cells, B-cell-depleted T cells, or PBMCs supplied cDNA or gDNA.

CDR3 length equals 15 residues. The ends were cut back, 5 bases at V and 4 bases at J, with 12 bases in the middle. From germline, CDR1 is SEHNR and CDR2 FQNEAQ (reference sequence). The study drew participants aged about 18 to 89 years from roughly 25 US areas. As handled by the study authors: For nucleated cells, counts were estimated from reference gene primer amplification. Data came from immunoSEQ multiplex PCR; TCRdb stores just in-frame clones and leaves some out. For V, J and clone size, that table is used; D and trimming come from the DNA. Of over 200,000 clones listed, 81% are singletons. This sequence originates from a woman in her forties or fifties with acute COVID-19. The sequenced sample consisted of PBMCs or T cells enriched from blood (not recorded which). The rearrangement links TRBV7-9 to TRBJ2-6; D not certain. The CDR3 coding sequence is TGTGCCAGCAGCCCACACCGTTCGGGGGCCAACGTCCTGACTTTC. The encoded protein is CASSPHRSGANVLTF.